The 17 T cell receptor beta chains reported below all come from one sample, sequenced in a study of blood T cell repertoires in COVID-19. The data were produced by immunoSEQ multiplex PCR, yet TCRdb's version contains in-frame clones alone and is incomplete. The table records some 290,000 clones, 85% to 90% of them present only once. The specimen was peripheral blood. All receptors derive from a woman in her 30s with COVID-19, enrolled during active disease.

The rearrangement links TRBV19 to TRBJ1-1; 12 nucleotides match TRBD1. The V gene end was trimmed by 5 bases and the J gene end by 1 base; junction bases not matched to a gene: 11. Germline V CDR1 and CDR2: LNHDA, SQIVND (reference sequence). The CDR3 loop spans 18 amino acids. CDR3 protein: CASSSFGTGGAGNTEAFF. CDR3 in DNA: TGTGCCAGTAGTTCATTCGGGACAGGGGGCGCCGGGAACACTGAAGCTTTCTTT.

CDR3 region: CASSTDRGPETQYF. In DNA form, the CDR3 reads TGTGCCAGCAGCACTGACAGGGGACCAGAGACCCAGTACTTC. This chain links TRBV7-2 with TRBJ2-5, with TRBD1 identical over 8 bases. CDR3 length equals 14 residues. The trim removed 5 bases at V and 4 bases at J, leaving 6 bases unmatched. Germline CDR1 SGHTA, CDR2 FQGNSA.

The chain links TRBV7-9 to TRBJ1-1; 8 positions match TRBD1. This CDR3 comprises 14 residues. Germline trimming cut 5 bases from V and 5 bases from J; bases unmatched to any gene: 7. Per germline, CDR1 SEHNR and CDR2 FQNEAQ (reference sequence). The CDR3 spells CASSRGQGGTEAFF. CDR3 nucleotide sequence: TGTGCCAGCAGCCGCGGACAGGGCGGAACTGAAGCTTTCTTT.

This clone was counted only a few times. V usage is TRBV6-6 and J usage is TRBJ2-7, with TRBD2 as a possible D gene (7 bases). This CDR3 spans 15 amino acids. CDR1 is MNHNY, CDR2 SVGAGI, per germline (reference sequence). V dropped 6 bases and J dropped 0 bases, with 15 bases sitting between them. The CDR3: CASSREGGGSYEQYF. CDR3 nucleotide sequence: TGTGCCAGCAGCAGGGAGGGGGGCGGCTCCTACGAGCAGTACTTC.

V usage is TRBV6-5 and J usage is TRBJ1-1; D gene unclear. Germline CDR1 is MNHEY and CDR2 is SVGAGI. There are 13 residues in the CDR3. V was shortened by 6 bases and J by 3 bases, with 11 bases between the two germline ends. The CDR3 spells CASSILMDTEAFF. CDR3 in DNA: TGTGCCAGCAGCATACTTATGGACACTGAAGCTTTCTTT.

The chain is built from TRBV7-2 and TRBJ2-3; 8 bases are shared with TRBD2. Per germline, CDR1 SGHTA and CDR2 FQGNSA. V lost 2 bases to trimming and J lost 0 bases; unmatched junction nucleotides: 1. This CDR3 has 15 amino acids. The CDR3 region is CASSLTGGSTDTQYF. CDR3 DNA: TGTGCCAGCAGCTTAACGGGAGGGAGCACAGATACGCAGTATTTT.

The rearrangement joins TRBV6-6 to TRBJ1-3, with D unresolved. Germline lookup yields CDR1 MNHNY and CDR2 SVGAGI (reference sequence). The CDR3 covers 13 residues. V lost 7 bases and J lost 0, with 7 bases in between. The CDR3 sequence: CASTGLSGNTIYF. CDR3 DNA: TGTGCCAGCACTGGCCTCTCTGGAAACACCATATATTTT.

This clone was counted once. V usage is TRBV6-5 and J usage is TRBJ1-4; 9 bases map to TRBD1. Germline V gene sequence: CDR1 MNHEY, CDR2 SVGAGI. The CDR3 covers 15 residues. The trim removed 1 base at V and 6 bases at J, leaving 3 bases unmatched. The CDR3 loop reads CASSYLQGAHEKLFF. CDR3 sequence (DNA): TGTGCCAGCAGTTACTTACAGGGGGCACATGAAAAACTGTTTTTT.

The CDR3: CASRPTASGYNEQFF. The CDR3 region has the DNA TGTGCCAGCAGGCCGACAGCTAGCGGGTACAATGAGCAGTTCTTC. The gene calls are TRBV27 and TRBJ2-1; 8 positions agree with TRBD2. V was pared by 6 bases and J by 4 bases, with 8 bases of the junction left unmatched. Germline CDR1 is MNHEY and CDR2 is SMNVEV (reference sequence). This CDR3 spans 15 amino acids.

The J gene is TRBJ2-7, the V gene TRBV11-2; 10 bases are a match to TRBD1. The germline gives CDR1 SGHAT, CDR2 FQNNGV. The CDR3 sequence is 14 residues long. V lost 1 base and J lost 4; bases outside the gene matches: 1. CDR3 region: CASSLGGQGYEQYF. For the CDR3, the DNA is TGTGCCAGCAGCTTAGGGGGACAGGGGTACGAGCAGTACTTC.

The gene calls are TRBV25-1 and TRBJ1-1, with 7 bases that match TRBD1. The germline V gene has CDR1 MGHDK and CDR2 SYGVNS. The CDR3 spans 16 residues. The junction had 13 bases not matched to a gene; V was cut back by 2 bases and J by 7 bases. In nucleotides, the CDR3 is TGTGCCAGCAGTGAAATAGGGGCAGGGGGTTTCCGTGAAGCTTTCTTT. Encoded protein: CASSEIGAGGFREAFF. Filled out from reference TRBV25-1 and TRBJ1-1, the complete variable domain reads EADIYQTPRYLVIGTGKKITLECSQTMGHDKMYWYQQDPGMELHLIHYSYGVNSTEKGDLSSESTVSRIRTEHFPLTLESARPSHTSQYLCASSEIGAGGFREAFFGQGTRLTVV.

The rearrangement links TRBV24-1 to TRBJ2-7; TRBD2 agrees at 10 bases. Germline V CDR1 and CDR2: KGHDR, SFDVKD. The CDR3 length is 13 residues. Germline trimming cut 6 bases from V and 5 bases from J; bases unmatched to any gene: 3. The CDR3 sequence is CATSSGRAHEQYF. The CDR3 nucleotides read TGTGCCACCAGTAGCGGGAGGGCCCACGAGCAGTACTTC.

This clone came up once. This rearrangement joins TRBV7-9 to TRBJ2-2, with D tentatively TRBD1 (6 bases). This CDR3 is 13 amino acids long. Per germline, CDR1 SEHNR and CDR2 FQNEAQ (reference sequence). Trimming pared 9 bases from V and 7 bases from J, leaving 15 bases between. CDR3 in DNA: TGTGCCAGTTTACAGGGTTTTGTCGGGGAGCTGTTTTTT. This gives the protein CASLQGFVGELFF.

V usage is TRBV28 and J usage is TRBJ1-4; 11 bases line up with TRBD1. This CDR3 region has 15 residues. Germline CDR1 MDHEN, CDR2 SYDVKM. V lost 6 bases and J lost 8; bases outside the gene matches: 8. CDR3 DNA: TGTGCCAGCAGCAAATCCGGGACAGGGGGAGAAAAACTGTTTTTT. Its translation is CASSKSGTGGEKLFF.

The CDR3 is CASSPLAGAYNEQFF. In DNA, the CDR3 is TGTGCCAGCAGCCCGCTAGCGGGGGCTTACAATGAGCAGTTCTTC. V is TRBV9 and J is TRBJ2-1; 10 bases line up with TRBD2. V gave up 4 bases and J gave up 4 bases; unmatched junction bases: 5. This CDR3 spans 15 amino acids. Germline V lookup: CDR1 SGDLS, CDR2 YYNGEE. Full variable domain (rest looked up from reference TRBV9 and TRBJ2-1): DSGVTQTPKHLITATGQRVTLRCSPRSGDLSVYWYQQSLDQGLQFLIQYYNGEERAKGNILERFSAQQFPDLHSELNLSSLELGDSALYFCASSPLAGAYNEQFFGPGTRLTVL.

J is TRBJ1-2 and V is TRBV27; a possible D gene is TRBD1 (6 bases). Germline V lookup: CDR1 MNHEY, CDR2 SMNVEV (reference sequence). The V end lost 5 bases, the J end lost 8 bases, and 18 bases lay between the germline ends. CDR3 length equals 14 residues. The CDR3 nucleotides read TGTGCCAGCAGTAGGATAGGGACGGGGGGCGGCTACACCTTC. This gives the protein CASSRIGTGGGYTF.

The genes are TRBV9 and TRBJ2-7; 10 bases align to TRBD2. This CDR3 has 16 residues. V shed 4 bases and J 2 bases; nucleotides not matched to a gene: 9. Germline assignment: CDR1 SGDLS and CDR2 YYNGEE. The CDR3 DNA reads TGTGCCAGCAGCCCCCAAGCGGGAGGGGTCCCCTACGAGCAGTACTTC. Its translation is CASSPQAGGVPYEQYF.